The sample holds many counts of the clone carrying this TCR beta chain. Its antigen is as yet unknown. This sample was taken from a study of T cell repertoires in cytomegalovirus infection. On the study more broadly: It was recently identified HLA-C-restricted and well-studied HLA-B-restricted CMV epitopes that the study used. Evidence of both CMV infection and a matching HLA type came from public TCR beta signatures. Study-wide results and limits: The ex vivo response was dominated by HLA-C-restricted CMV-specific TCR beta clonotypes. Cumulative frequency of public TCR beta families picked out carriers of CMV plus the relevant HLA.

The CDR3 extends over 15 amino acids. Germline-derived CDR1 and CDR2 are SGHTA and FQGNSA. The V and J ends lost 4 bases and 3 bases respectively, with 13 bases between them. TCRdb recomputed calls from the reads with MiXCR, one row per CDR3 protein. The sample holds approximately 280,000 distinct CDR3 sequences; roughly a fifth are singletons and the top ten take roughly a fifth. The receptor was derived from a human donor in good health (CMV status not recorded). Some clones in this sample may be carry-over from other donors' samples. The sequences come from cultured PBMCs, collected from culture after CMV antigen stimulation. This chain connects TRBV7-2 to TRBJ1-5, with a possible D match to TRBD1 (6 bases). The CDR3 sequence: CASSSEGGYNQPQHF. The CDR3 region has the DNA TGTGCCAGCAGCTCCGAGGGGGGATACAATCAGCCCCAGCATTTT.